The 4 T cell receptor beta chains below all came from one sample that was sequenced in a study of Graves' ophthalmopathy and Graves' hyperthyroidism. The TCR beta CDR3 regions underwent amplification from RNA transcripts. The workflow started with a first-round RT-PCR run with HTBI primers and then moved on to a second-round multiplex PCR. TCRdb reprocessed the multiplex PCR reads with MiXCR, giving one entry per CDR3 protein. The sample lists about 620,000 distinct CDR3 sequences, about 24% seen once, with around 6.9% in the top ten. The source material was peripheral blood. These receptors all stem from a woman between 18 and 29 years old with stable Graves' hyperthyroidism. Some clones in this sample may be carry-over from other donors' samples.

This clonotype was recorded at least ten times. The rearrangement links TRBV12-3 or TRBV12-4 to TRBJ2-7, with D tentatively TRBD1 (5 bases). The CDR3 consists of 15 residues. Trimming stripped 4 bases from V and 0 bases from J, with 13 bases between. CDR3: CASSWGDRSSYEQYF. CDR3 nucleotide sequence: TGTGCCAGCAGTTGGGGCGACCGAAGCTCCTACGAGCAGTACTTC.

Ten or more counts support this clonotype. This CDR3 reads CASRRSGTGGYEQYF. The DNA for the CDR3 is TGTGCCAGCAGACGATCCGGGACAGGGGGTTACGAGCAGTACTTC. The chain combines TRBV28 with TRBJ2-7, with TRBD1 matching over 11 bases. The CDR3 is 15 amino acids. Unmatched junction bases numbered 8, after V lost 6 bases and J lost 4 bases. Germline loops: CDR1 MDHEN, CDR2 SYDVKM. The complete variable domain, with remaining parts taken from reference TRBV28 and TRBJ2-7, reads DVKVTQSSRYLVKRTGEKVFLECVQDMDHENMFWYRQDPGLGLRLIYFSYDVKMKEKGDIPEGYSVSREKKERFSLILESASTNQTSMYLCASRRSGTGGYEQYFGPGTRLTVT.

This clonotype was counted many times. The CDR3 region has the DNA TGTGCCAGCAGCGCCCGGGACGCCGCGAACACCGGGGAGCTGTTTTTT. Amino acid sequence: CASSARDAANTGELFF. The V gene is TRBV9, the J gene TRBJ2-2; either TRBD1 or TRBD2 may fit D (5 bases each). Germline V CDR1 and CDR2: SGDLS, YYNGEE. V was trimmed by 3 bases and J by 0 bases, leaving 12 bases between them. This CDR3 has 16 residues. Together with reference TRBV9 and TRBJ2-2, the CDR3 gives the full variable domain: DSGVTQTPKHLITATGQRVTLRCSPRSGDLSVYWYQQSLDQGLQFLIQYYNGEERAKGNILERFSAQQFPDLHSELNLSSLELGDSALYFCASSARDAANTGELFFGEGSRLTVL.

This clonotype was observed many times. The chain couples TRBV11-2 to TRBJ2-5; D is ambiguous. This CDR3 spans 16 amino acids. The V gene lost 0 bases and the J gene lost 7 bases, with 18 bases spanning the gap. Germline CDR1 is SGHAT and CDR2 is FQNNGV. CDR3: CASSLDGEGNSGTQYF. DNA of the CDR3: TGTGCCAGCAGCTTAGATGGAGAAGGGAATTCCGGGACCCAGTACTTC.